The sequence of this T cell receptor beta chain was determined in a study of cytomegalovirus exposure and HLA in healthy donors. Findings and limits, study-wide: Later work found that TCR association rates differed between HLA loci; DRB1 had the most and HLA-C the fewest. The study labeled 150 to 200 TCR beta chains cytomegalovirus-associated.

For this clone: Its antigen is as yet unknown.

Researchers ran the PCR with 60 Vbeta and 13 Jbeta primers. Per the original data handling: An analysis performed later counted about 80 million unique TCR beta chains (roughly 10 million of them shared). The data were produced by immunoSEQ multiplex PCR, yet TCRdb's version contains in-frame clones alone and is incomplete. The V and J calls and clone size come from that table; D and trimming were worked out from the DNA. The table includes a few hundred thousand clones, approximately 81% detected once. The source is a woman aged 60-70 years in good health and CMV-seropositive. The sample comprised PBMCs.

The CDR3 DNA reads as TGTGCCAGCAGCCGTCAGGGAAACTGGGGCTACACCTTC. This codes for CASSRQGNWGYTF. This chain uses TRBV14 with TRBJ1-2; possibly TRBD1 for D (5 bases). CDR3 size: 13 residues. Between the trimmed V and J ends, which lost 4 bases and 8 bases, there was a span of 14 bases. The germline CDR1 and CDR2 sequences are SGHDN and FVKESK. Using reference TRBV14 and TRBJ1-2 for the parts outside the CDR3, the full variable domain is EAGVTQFPSHSVIEKGQTVTLRCDPISGHDNLYWYRRVMGKEIKFLLHFVKESKQDESGMPNNRFLAERTGGTYSTLKVQPAELEDSGVYFCASSRQGNWGYTFGSGTRLTVV.